This T cell receptor (beta chain) was captured by sequencing in a study of human T cells and chemical hapten exposure. At the level of the study: TCR yields differed between samples (mainly from small differences in pooled library volume).

The CDR3 consists of 14 residues. V gave up 6 bases and J gave up 5 bases, with 17 bases separating them. Germline V CDR1 and CDR2: SGHKS, YYEKEE (reference sequence). TCRdb called the RACE reads again in MiXCR, with one record for every CDR3 protein. Here the sample spans some 110,000 distinct CDR3 sequences, 11% being singletons. Stated time point: patch test 3, about 24 weeks after DPC sensitization. Stated treatment: therapeutic diphenylcyclopropenone sensitization with weekly scalp DPC. At patch-test visits, sampling came before the patch test. Suited to DPC and affected by alopecia, the donors ranged from 18 to 70 years old.

The sequence derives from a woman aged 45-59 years with alopecia areata. Some clones in this sample may be carry-over from other donors' samples. This chain links TRBV5-5 with TRBJ1-1; perhaps TRBD1 as D (5 bases). The sequences come from whole blood, collected in connection with sensitization to the hapten diphenylcyclopropenone (DPC). The CDR3 spells CASIPGQGRTEAFF. CDR3 DNA sequence: TGTGCCAGCATCCCAGGGCAGGGAAGAACTGAAGCTTTCTTT.